Below, 27 T cell receptor beta chains from the same sample are listed, as sequenced in a study of OX40 agonist ivuxolimab in advanced cancers. Some clones are missing from TCRdb's copy, which holds only in-frame ones; the method was immunoSEQ multiplex PCR. The data show 70,000 or so clones, 88% seen once. This specimen was CD4+ or CD8+ T cells sorted from blood, taken in a trial of the OX40 agonist ivuxolimab. The receptors derive from an adult with an advanced solid tumor such as melanoma, head and neck, liver or kidney cancer.

The V gene is TRBV4-1, the J gene TRBJ1-1, with unresolved D. The V gene's germline CDR1 is MGHRA and CDR2 YSYEKL. The V end was cut by 4 bases, the J end by 3 bases, with 9 bases between. This CDR3 region has 13 residues. The CDR3 bases are TGCGCCAGCAGCCCCAGGCTAGACACTGAAGCTTTCTTT. Translated: CASSPRLDTEAFF.

This CDR3 is CASRPMGSGNQPQHF. The DNA of the CDR3 is TGTGCCAGCAGACCCATGGGCTCCGGGAATCAGCCCCAGCATTTT. The rearrangement uses TRBV28 and TRBJ1-5; D uncertain. The V gene's germline CDR1 is MDHEN and CDR2 SYDVKM. The CDR3 is 15 amino acids. V lost 6 bases to trimming and J lost 4 bases, with 16 bases between them.

The genes are TRBV28 and TRBJ1-2, with D possibly being TRBD1 (6 bases). V dropped 7 bases and J dropped 4 bases, with 16 bases sitting between them. There are 14 residues in the CDR3. Germline CDR1 and CDR2: MDHEN and SYDVKM. The CDR3: CASKDSSFRYGYTF. Written as DNA, the CDR3 is TGTGCCAGCAAGGACAGCTCCTTCCGCTATGGCTACACCTTC.

The J gene is TRBJ2-3, the V gene TRBV2, with D possibly TRBD2 on 5 matching bases. Trimming took off 6 bases at V and 6 bases at J, with 13 bases between the two ends. Per germline, CDR1 SNHLY and CDR2 FYNNEI. CDR3 length: 13 residues. The CDR3, as DNA: TGTGCCAGCAGGGAACTAGAGCGGGATACGCAGTATTTT. It codes for CASRELERDTQYF.

The V gene is TRBV9, the J gene TRBJ2-3; unclear D gene. The CDR3 has 13 residues. The germline V gene encodes CDR1 SGDLS and CDR2 YYNGEE. V was trimmed by 0 bases and J by 5 bases, leaving 7 bases between them. CDR3 DNA: TGTGCCAGCAGCGTAGGTGGGGAAGATACGCAGTATTTT. Translated, it gives CASSVGGEDTQYF.

This chain links TRBV19 with TRBJ2-7; D gene unclear. Trimming took 3 bases from V and 4 from J, leaving 10 bases between them. CDR1 LNHDA and CDR2 SQIVND come from the germline V gene (reference sequence). The CDR3 contains 13 residues. The chain's CDR3 is CASSMNTRYEQYF. CDR3 nucleotides: TGTGCCAGTAGTATGAACACCCGGTACGAGCAGTACTTC.

This sequence joins TRBV6-5 and TRBJ1-2; 10 bases fit TRBD1. CDR3 length: 14 amino acids. CDR1 is MNHEY and CDR2 is SVGAGI in the germline V gene. The J segment lost 6 bases and the V segment lost 5 bases, leaving 6 bases of the junction unmatched. The CDR3 spells CASSRRGTGDGYTF. In DNA, the CDR3 is TGTGCCAGCAGTCGACGGGGGACAGGGGATGGCTACACCTTC.

This clone was seen only once. The V call is TRBV7-3, the J call TRBJ2-1; possible D gene TRBD2, 6 bases. The CDR3 spans 15 residues. Germline values: CDR1 SGHTA, CDR2 FQGTGA. With 2 bases removed from V and 9 bases from J, the gap between germline ends came to 17 bases. CDR3 protein: CASSLLLAGNGEQFF. Written as DNA, the CDR3 is TGTGCCAGCAGCTTACTCCTCGCGGGGAATGGTGAGCAGTTCTTC.

The chain links TRBV7-9 to TRBJ1-1; no reliable D call. Germline CDR1 and CDR2: SEHNR and FQNEAQ (reference sequence). V gave up 1 base and J gave up 7 bases, with 13 bases separating them. The CDR3 spans 14 residues. CDR3: CASSLDQVGDEAFF. In nucleotides, the CDR3 is TGTGCCAGCAGCTTAGATCAGGTTGGAGATGAAGCTTTCTTT.

V usage is TRBV19 and J usage is TRBJ2-7; 7 nucleotides agree with TRBD2. Germline V lookup: CDR1 LNHDA, CDR2 SQIVND (reference sequence). CDR3 length: 15 residues. Losses at the gene ends were 4 bases for V and 5 bases for J; bases not matched to a gene: 11. The CDR3 bases are TGTGCCAGTAGTAAAGGTCCCCAGACTAGCAACGAGCAGTACTTC. This gives the protein CASSKGPQTSNEQYF.

This clone has just a few counts. The rearrangement uses TRBV11-3 and TRBJ1-3, with 7 nucleotides matching TRBD1. V dropped 2 bases and J dropped 4; count of bases not matched to a gene: 5. This CDR3 contains 15 residues. In germline, CDR1 is SGHNT, CDR2 YENEEA. In nucleotides, the CDR3 is TGTGCCAGCAGCTTACTCGGGGGACAGGGAAACACCATATATTTT. It encodes CASSLLGGQGNTIYF.

The V gene is TRBV29-1, the J gene TRBJ1-2; 11 bases map to TRBD1. The CDR3 length is 14 residues. Trimming took 0 bases from V and 7 from J; bases not matched to a gene: 4. Germline values: CDR1 SQVTM, CDR2 ANQGSEA. The CDR3 DNA is TGCAGCGTTGAAGACTGGACAGGGGGCTTTGGCTACACCTTC. This gives the protein CSVEDWTGGFGYTF. Full variable domain (rest looked up from reference TRBV29-1 and TRBJ1-2): SAVISQKPSRDICQRGTSLTIQCQVDSQVTMMFWYRQQPGQSLTLIATANQGSEATYESGFVIDKFPISRPNLTFSTLTVSNMSPEDSSIYLCSVEDWTGGFGYTFGSGTRLTVV.

The chain employs TRBV11-2 and TRBJ1-1; D gene ambiguous. From germline, CDR1 is SGHAT and CDR2 FQNNGV. V lost 0 bases and J 6 bases, leaving 5 bases between the germline ends. The CDR3 sequence is 12 residues long. Here the CDR3 DNA reads TGTGCCAGCAGCTTAGACCGCGCTGAAGCTTTCTTT. This codes for CASSLDRAEAFF.

The chain couples TRBV30 to TRBJ2-5; 10 bases are shared with TRBD2. Trimming removed 3 bases from V and 5 bases from J; junction bases left unmatched: 12. CDR1 is GTSNPN and CDR2 is SVGIG in the germline V gene (reference sequence). The CDR3 has 16 residues. CDR3 protein: CAWRGTSAVTKETQYF. CDR3 DNA sequence: TGTGCCTGGAGGGGGACTAGCGCGGTGACAAAGGAGACCCAGTACTTC. Combining the CDR3 with reference TRBV30 and TRBJ2-5 gives the whole variable domain SQTIHQWPATLVQPVGSPLSLECTVEGTSNPNLYWYRQAAGRGLQLLFYSVGIGQISSEVPQNLSASRPQDRQFILSSKKLLLSDSGFYLCAWRGTSAVTKETQYFGPGTRLLVL.

In this sample, this clone turned up once. CDR3 nucleotides: TGCACCAGCAGTCCAACCATCCTTCGGGACAGCTATGGCTACACCTTC. Residues: CTSSPTILRDSYGYTF. This rearrangement joins TRBV1 to TRBJ1-2; TRBD1, the table's D call, lacks a check against the DNA. TRBV1 represents a pseudogene. The CDR3 is 16 residues long.

CDR3 region: CATSRTSPPGELFF. The DNA for the CDR3 is TGTGCCACCAGCAGGACTAGTCCCCCCGGGGAGCTGTTTTTT. This chain links TRBV15 with TRBJ2-2, with D possibly being TRBD2 (6 bases). Trimming stripped 3 bases from V and 6 bases from J, with 11 bases between. The CDR3 loop spans 14 amino acids. The V gene's germline CDR1 is LNHNV and CDR2 YYDKDF (reference sequence).

The chain employs TRBV19 and TRBJ2-1; either TRBD1 or TRBD2 may fit D (5 bases each). V was cut by 7 bases and J by 10 bases, with 14 bases left in between. Germline loops: CDR1 LNHDA, CDR2 SQIVND (reference sequence). The CDR3 sequence is 12 residues long. Here the CDR3 reads CASNLGAEEQFF. The CDR3 DNA sequence: TGTGCCAGTAATCTCGGGGCCGAGGAGCAGTTCTTC.

The chain employs TRBV2 and TRBJ1-5, with 8 bases that match TRBD1. Losses at the gene ends were 6 bases for V and 5 bases for J; bases not matched to a gene: 6. The germline gives CDR1 SNHLY, CDR2 FYNNEI. The length of the CDR3 is 14 residues. CDR3 in DNA: TGTGCCAGCAGGAGAGGACAGGGATATCAGCCCCAGCATTTT. This codes for CASRRGQGYQPQHF.

This chain joins TRBV5-1 and TRBJ2-1, with D perhaps matching TRBD1 (6 bases). Germline V lookup: CDR1 SGHRS, CDR2 YFSETQ. The ends were cut back, 4 bases at V and 4 bases at J, with 9 bases in the middle. The CDR3 totals 13 residues. CDR3 region: CASSLDRYNEQFF. CDR3 coding DNA: TGCGCCAGCAGCCTCGACAGGTACAATGAGCAGTTCTTC.

Points on this clone: One end of the junction does not line up with germline, which may come from a read error. The J gene is TRBJ2-3, the V gene TRBV6-5; 10 bases line up with TRBD2. CDR1 is MNHEY, CDR2 SVGAGI, per germline. This CDR3 is 14 amino acids long. CDR3 bases: TGTGCCAGCACCCGGACTAGCGGTATAGATGCGCAGTATTTT. Translation gives CASTRTSGIDAQYF.

The chain has TRBV7-3 and TRBJ1-2; a possible D gene is TRBD1 (5 bases). The V end lost 0 bases, the J end lost 3 bases, and 5 bases lay between the germline ends. The CDR3 runs 13 residues. CDR1 is SGHTA, CDR2 FQGTGA, per germline. The CDR3 loop is CASSLTRDYGYTF. CDR3 nucleotides: TGTGCCAGCAGCTTAACCAGGGACTATGGCTACACCTTC.

The chain couples TRBV2 to TRBJ1-3, with D tentatively TRBD1 (6 bases). Trimming stripped 6 bases from V and 1 base from J, with 13 bases between. CDR3 length: 15 residues. Germline V gene data show CDR1 as SNHLY and CDR2 as FYNNEI. In nucleotides, the CDR3 is TGTGCCAGCAGCTCAAGGGGGGTATCTGGAAACACCATATATTTT. Translating gives CASSSRGVSGNTIYF. The full variable domain, completed using reference TRBV2 and TRBJ1-3, is EPEVTQTPSHQVTQMGQEVILRCVPISNHLYFYWYRQILGQKVEFLVSFYNNEISEKSEIFDDQFSVERPDGSNFTLKIRSTKLEDSAMYFCASSSRGVSGNTIYFGEGSWLTVV.

This clone was counted a single time. The rearrangement joins TRBV5-1 to TRBJ1-2; 12 bases line up with TRBD1. Germline CDR1 SGHRS, CDR2 YFSETQ. The V segment lost 5 bases and the J segment 8 bases; nucleotides outside the gene matches: 7. The CDR3 runs to 14 residues. CDR3 bases: TGCGCCAGCAGTACCGGGACAGGGGGCCTCGGCTACACCTTC. This translates into CASSTGTGGLGYTF. The full variable domain, with the rest looked up from reference TRBV5-1 and TRBJ1-2, is KAGVTQTPRYLIKTRGQQVTLSCSPISGHRSVSWYQQTPGQGLQFLFEYFSETQRNKGNFPGRFSGRQFSNSRSEMNVSTLELGDSALYLCASSTGTGGLGYTFGSGTRLTVV.

The rearrangement links TRBV7-3 to TRBJ2-3, with 8 bases aligning to TRBD1. Trimming at V came to 5 bases and at J to 6 bases, leaving 10 bases not matched to a gene. The length of the CDR3 is 15 residues. Looked up from germline, CDR1 is SGHTA and CDR2 is FQGTGA. The CDR3 DNA sequence: TGTGCCAGCAGCCCAGGGGGCCCTAGGATGGATACGCAGTATTTT. As protein: CASSPGGPRMDTQYF.

The chain combines TRBV2 with TRBJ1-2; no definite D call. This CDR3 contains 13 residues. V lost 2 bases and J 9 bases, leaving 13 bases between the germline ends. The germline gives CDR1 SNHLY, CDR2 FYNNEI. The CDR3 loop reads CASSENQESSYTF. CDR3 DNA sequence: TGTGCCAGCAGTGAAAACCAGGAATCCAGCTACACCTTC.

V is TRBV9 and J is TRBJ2-1; D remains unclear. Trimming pared 0 bases from V and 0 bases from J, leaving 4 bases between. The germline CDR1 and CDR2 sequences are SGDLS and YYNGEE. This CDR3 region has 14 residues. The DNA for the CDR3 is TGTGCCAGCAGCGTAGGGTCCTCCTACAATGAGCAGTTCTTC. Its translation: CASSVGSSYNEQFF.

The chain joins TRBV7-7 to TRBJ2-1; TRBD2 matches 7 bases. The CDR3 spans 15 residues. After removal of 5 bases from V and 2 bases from J, the junction contained 6 bases not matched to a gene. Germline V gene lookup returns CDR1 SSHAT and CDR2 FNYEAQ (reference sequence). The CDR3 protein is CASSKSRGAYNEQFF. CDR3 bases: TGTGCCAGCAGCAAAAGTCGGGGGGCCTACAATGAGCAGTTCTTC.